This T cell receptor (beta chain) derives from a study of human T cells and chemical hapten exposure. This clonotype appeared a few times. Time point denoted: patch test 2, 6 weeks after DPC sensitization. Treatment reported: therapeutic diphenylcyclopropenone sensitization with weekly scalp DPC. TCRdb called the RACE reads again in MiXCR, with one record for every CDR3 protein. Among under 90,000 distinct CDR3 sequences listed, roughly 8.5% were seen once. This TCR was sampled from a woman aged 50 to 60 with alopecia areata. Some clones in this sample may be carry-over from other donors' samples. This sample comprised whole blood, obtained in connection with sensitization to the hapten diphenylcyclopropenone (DPC).

The CDR3 nucleotides read TGTGCCAGTTCTCCCGGACGGCAGAACACTGAAGCTTTCTTT. It encodes CASSPGRQNTEAFF. V gene TRBV21-1 combines with J gene TRBJ1-1; the table's D call TRBD1 went unverified against the DNA. TRBV21-1 constitutes a pseudogene. The CDR3 length is 14 residues.